Following are 20 T cell receptor beta chains from one sample sequenced in a study of response to subunit inactivated influenza vaccine. From the RT-PCR reads, TCRdb called clonotypes with MiXCR, one entry per CDR3 protein. The sample holds about 160,000 distinct CDR3 sequences, 11% seen once. This specimen consisted of non-naive T cells sorted from PBMCs, obtained around seven weeks after vaccination. The receptor source for this set is a man in his forties or fifties who received an inactivated influenza vaccine.

The V and J genes are TRBV12-3 or TRBV12-4 and TRBJ2-1, with D perhaps TRBD2 (5 bases). The V end lost 5 bases, the J end lost 4 bases, and 27 bases lay between the germline ends. The CDR3 extends over 19 amino acids. The CDR3 bases are TGTGCCAGCAGTCACCCCGGGGTCAAGGGAATCAGGCTGTACAATGAGCAGTTCTTC. Translating it yields CASSHPGVKGIRLYNEQFF.

This clonotype has just one count. The chain has TRBV6-2 or TRBV6-3 and TRBJ2-5; D is possibly TRBD2 (6 bases). The CDR3 contains 17 residues. Germline V lookup: CDR1 MNHEY, CDR2 SVGEGT. Between the trimmed V and J ends, which lost 0 bases and 4 bases, there was a span of 18 bases. In nucleotides, the CDR3 is TGTGCCAGCAGTTACTCCGGGTCCGGGGGATTTGGAGAGACCCAGTACTTC. This gives the protein CASSYSGSGGFGETQYF.

This clonotype has a single count. One end of the junction fails to match germline, which may point to a read error. The chain joins TRBV4-2 to TRBJ2-7; 10 bases line up with TRBD2. Per germline, CDR1 LGHNA and CDR2 YNFKEQ. CDR3 length: 15 residues. As DNA, the CDR3 is TGTGCCATCAGCCCCGGACTAGCGGTCACCTACGAGCAGTACTTC. Translation: CAISPGLAVTYEQYF.

The J gene is TRBJ2-5, the V gene TRBV7-2; possibly TRBD1 for D (6 bases). CDR3 length equals 15 residues. Germline V gives CDR1 SGHTA, CDR2 FQGNSA. Trimming stripped 5 bases from V and 2 bases from J, with 15 bases between. The CDR3 bases are TGTGCCAGCAGCACCCGGGACACGAAGCAAGAGACCCAGTACTTC. Amino acid sequence: CASSTRDTKQETQYF.

The chain links TRBV6-1 to TRBJ1-2; D unresolved. CDR1 and CDR2 from the germline V gene are MNHNS and SASEGT. CDR3 length: 13 amino acids. The germline V and J ends were trimmed by 2 bases and 4 bases, with 8 bases remaining between them. CDR3 sequence (DNA): TGTGCCAGCAGTGAAAGCAGCGTCTATGGCTACACCTTC. This encodes CASSESSVYGYTF.

This clonotype was recorded once. The chain has TRBV10-3 and TRBJ1-4; 8 nucleotides align to TRBD1. J was trimmed by 2 bases and V by 3 bases; bases with no gene match: 5. The germline V gene has CDR1 ENHRY and CDR2 SYGVKD. The length of the CDR3 is 16 residues. CDR3 sequence (DNA): TGTGCCATCAGTGAATTGGACAGGGTGACTAATGAAAAACTGTTTTTT. Encoded protein: CAISELDRVTNEKLFF.

Many counts were recorded for this clonotype. The chain employs TRBV20-1 and TRBJ2-3; D call uncertain. This CDR3 has 13 residues. Germline loops: CDR1 DFQATT, CDR2 SNEGSKA (reference sequence). Between the trimmed V and J ends, which lost 6 bases and 4 bases, there was a span of 14 bases. The CDR3 DNA follows: TGCAGTGCCCACAGTTCACTCTCAGATACGCAGTATTTT. Translating it yields CSAHSSLSDTQYF.

V is TRBV20-1 and J is TRBJ2-4; tentative D call: TRBD2 (6 bases). V lost 7 bases to trimming and J lost 0 bases, with 10 bases between them. The CDR3 sequence is 13 residues long. Germline CDR1 DFQATT, CDR2 SNEGSKA (reference sequence). Here the CDR3 DNA reads TGCAGTGAGCTGGGACTAGCCAAAAACATTCAGTACTTC. As protein: CSELGLAKNIQYF.

This clonotype was seen more than once but under ten times. The V gene is TRBV6-2 or TRBV6-3, the J gene TRBJ1-1; D unclear. The CDR3 runs 16 residues. Germline values: CDR1 MNHEY, CDR2 SVGEGT. V was clipped by 7 bases and J by 0 bases, with 18 bases between them. CDR3 in DNA: TGTGCCAGCACCTCTTTGGGTCGCGGAGTGAACACTGAAGCTTTCTTT. Its translation: CASTSLGRGVNTEAFF.

This clonotype was counted between two and nine times. The chain is built from TRBV12-3 or TRBV12-4 and TRBJ2-1, with D possibly being TRBD1 or TRBD2 (5 bases each). There are 13 residues in the CDR3. V lost 0 bases, J lost 9 bases, and 9 bases lay in between. CDR3 nucleotide sequence: TGTGCCAGCAGTTTAGCGCTGGGGGTTGAGCAGTTCTTC. Translation: CASSLALGVEQFF.

The chain combines TRBV6-1 with TRBJ2-1, with D possibly being TRBD1 (6 bases). V was clipped by 6 bases and J by 0 bases, with 12 bases between them. Germline lookup yields CDR1 MNHNS and CDR2 SASEGT. The CDR3 loop spans 15 amino acids. CDR3 coding DNA: TGTGCCAGCAGCCGGGACACCTACTCCTACAATGAGCAGTTCTTC. Translating it yields CASSRDTYSYNEQFF.

The chain links TRBV7-9 to TRBJ1-1, with D hard to call. V lost 4 bases to trimming and J lost 8 bases, with 14 bases between them. In germline, CDR1 is SEHNR, CDR2 FQNEAQ (reference sequence). The CDR3 covers 13 residues. Here the CDR3 reads CASSSPVGYEAFF. Here the CDR3 DNA reads TGTGCCAGCAGCTCCCCGGTCGGGTACGAAGCTTTCTTT. Combining the CDR3 with reference TRBV7-9 and TRBJ1-1 gives the whole variable domain DTGVSQNPRHKITKRGQNVTFRCDPISEHNRLYWYRQTLGQGPEFLTYFQNEAQLEKSRLLSDRFSAERPKGSFSTLEIQRTEQGDSAMYLCASSSPVGYEAFFGQGTRLTVV.

With regard to this clonotype: A much larger clone differs from this one at a single base, so this may be a read error. The gene calls are TRBV6-5 and TRBJ2-3; D gene unclear. The CDR3 totals 13 residues. CDR1 and CDR2 (germline): MNHEY, SVGAGI. The V end lost 4 bases, the J end lost 9 bases, and 14 bases lay between the germline ends. The chain's CDR3 is CASSWTAQETQYF. The CDR3 region has the DNA TGTGCCAGCAGTTGGACGGCCCAAGAGACGCAGTATTTT.

This clonotype was found many times. The chain uses TRBV20-1 and TRBJ2-5; D gene uncertain. The CDR3 spans 11 residues. V was clipped by 3 bases and J by 5 bases, with 7 bases between them. Germline V lookup: CDR1 DFQATT, CDR2 SNEGSKA (reference sequence). CDR3 nucleotide sequence: TGCAGTGCTAGGGGTCCGGAGACCCAGTACTTC. As protein: CSARGPETQYF.

The chain carries TRBV21-1 and TRBJ2-7; the table's D gene call, TRBD2, was not cross checked with the DNA. TRBV21-1 is recorded as a pseudogene. The CDR3 totals 19 residues. This CDR3 is CASSTLTSSREGNSYEQYF. In nucleotides, the CDR3 is TGTGCCAGCAGCACGCTTACTAGTAGTAGGGAGGGGAACTCCTACGAGCAGTACTTC.

In its sample, this clonotype was seen a few times. The J gene is TRBJ1-5, the V gene TRBV19, with 10 bases aligning to TRBD1. CDR1 LNHDA and CDR2 SQIVND come from the germline V gene (reference sequence). Trimming removed 7 bases from V and 6 bases from J; junction bases left unmatched: 3. The CDR3 totals 13 residues. CDR3 sequence: CASMGTGVQPQHF. The CDR3 DNA reads TGTGCCAGTATGGGGACAGGGGTTCAGCCCCAGCATTTT.

The chain recombines TRBV2 with TRBJ2-7; perhaps TRBD2 as D (6 bases). Germline lookup yields CDR1 SNHLY and CDR2 FYNNEI. The CDR3 is 12 amino acids. V dropped 5 bases and J dropped 5 bases, with 10 bases sitting between them. The CDR3, as DNA: TGTGCCAGCAGTCTAGCGTGGAACGAGCAGTACTTC. Its protein is CASSLAWNEQYF. Full variable domain (rest looked up from reference TRBV2 and TRBJ2-7): EPEVTQTPSHQVTQMGQEVILRCVPISNHLYFYWYRQILGQKVEFLVSFYNNEISEKSEIFDDQFSVERPDGSNFTLKIRSTKLEDSAMYFCASSLAWNEQYFGPGTRLTVT.

This chain uses TRBV19 with TRBJ2-7, with a weak D call TRBD2 (5 bases). V was pared by 6 bases and J by 0 bases, with 15 bases between. CDR1 and CDR2 (germline): LNHDA, SQIVND (reference sequence). The CDR3 consists of 15 residues. DNA for the CDR3: TGTGCCAGTAGCAGAAAGGGCACTAGCTCCTACGAGCAGTACTTC. This gives the protein CASSRKGTSSYEQYF.

This clonotype was found a few times. The chain combines TRBV20-1 with TRBJ2-7, with D tentatively TRBD2 (6 bases). Trimming cost V 6 bases and J 0 bases, with 12 bases left between them. CDR1 and CDR2 (germline): DFQATT, SNEGSKA (reference sequence). The CDR3 is 13 residues long. The CDR3 loop is CSAAGRFSYEQYF. CDR3 DNA sequence: TGCAGTGCCGCGGGACGGTTCTCCTACGAGCAGTACTTC.

The chain carries TRBV28 and TRBJ2-7, with D tentatively TRBD1 (8 bases). This CDR3 contains 13 residues. The germline V and J ends were trimmed by 8 bases and 5 bases, with 16 bases remaining between them. Germline values: CDR1 MDHEN, CDR2 SYDVKM. The CDR3 bases are TGTGCCAGCCAACAGGGGGGGTGGAACGAGCAGTACTTC. It translates to CASQQGGWNEQYF.